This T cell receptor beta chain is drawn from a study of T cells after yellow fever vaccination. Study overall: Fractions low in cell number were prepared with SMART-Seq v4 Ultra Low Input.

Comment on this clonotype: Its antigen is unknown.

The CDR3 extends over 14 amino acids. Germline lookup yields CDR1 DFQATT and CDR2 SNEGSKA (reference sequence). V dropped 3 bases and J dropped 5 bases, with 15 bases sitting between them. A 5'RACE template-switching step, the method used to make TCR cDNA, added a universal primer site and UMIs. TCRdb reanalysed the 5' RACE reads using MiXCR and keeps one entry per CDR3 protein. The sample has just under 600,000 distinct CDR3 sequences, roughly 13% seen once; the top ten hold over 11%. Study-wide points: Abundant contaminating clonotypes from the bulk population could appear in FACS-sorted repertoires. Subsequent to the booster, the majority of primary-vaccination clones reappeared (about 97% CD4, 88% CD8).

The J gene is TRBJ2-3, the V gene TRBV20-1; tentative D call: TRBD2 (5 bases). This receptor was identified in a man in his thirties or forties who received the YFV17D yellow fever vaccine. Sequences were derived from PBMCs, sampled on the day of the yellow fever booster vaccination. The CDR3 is CSARMGISGDTQYF. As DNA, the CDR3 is TGCAGTGCTAGGATGGGGATAAGCGGAGATACGCAGTATTTT.